This passage covers 23 T cell receptor beta chains from one sample sequenced in a study of blood T cell repertoires in COVID-19. Generated by immunoSEQ multiplex PCR, the TCRdb table keeps only in-frame clones and is missing some. The sample holds around 94,000 clones, approximately 84% seen once. The sequencing sample was made of peripheral blood. The receptors derive from a man aged 35 to 55 with active or convalescent COVID-19.

CDR3 bases: TGTGCCATCAGTGTTACGGGGACTACCTACGAGCAGTACTTC. It yields the protein CAISVTGTTYEQYF. The chain joins TRBV10-3 to TRBJ2-7; TRBD2 matches 7 bases. The CDR3 is made up of 14 amino acids. The ends lost 4 bases at V and 2 bases at J; junction bases unmatched: 5. Germline V gene data show CDR1 as ENHRY and CDR2 as SYGVKD.

This clone was detected ten times or more. CDR3 nucleotide sequence: TGTGCCAGCAGCGTAGATAGAGGCGAGGAGACCCAGTACTTC. Translating it yields CASSVDRGEETQYF. This chain links TRBV9 with TRBJ2-5; D gene ambiguous. CDR1 is SGDLS, CDR2 YYNGEE, per germline. V was trimmed by 0 bases and J by 5 bases, leaving 11 bases between them. This CDR3 has 14 residues.

The rearrangement links TRBV5-1 to TRBJ2-1; a possible D gene is TRBD2 (6 bases). V was shortened by 7 bases and J by 1 base, with 12 bases between the two germline ends. Germline-derived CDR1 and CDR2 are SGHRS and YFSETQ. The CDR3 is 14 amino acids. The CDR3 DNA reads as TGCGCCAGCCGCCGGGGGAATTCCTACAATGAGCAGTTCTTC. Its protein is CASRRGNSYNEQFF.

The gene calls are TRBV18 and TRBJ2-5; no clear D gene. CDR1 is KGHSH and CDR2 is LQKENI in the germline V gene. The V end was cut by 0 bases, the J end by 2 bases, with 7 bases between. This CDR3 has 14 residues. Written as DNA, the CDR3 is TGTGCCAGCTCACCACCCCCTGTACAAGAGACCCAGTACTTC. The encoded protein is CASSPPPVQETQYF.

The chain has TRBV13 and TRBJ2-4; D is possibly TRBD1 (5 bases). The germline V gene encodes CDR1 PRHDT and CDR2 FYEKMQ (reference sequence). The V and J ends lost 3 bases and 5 bases respectively, with 14 bases between them. This CDR3 comprises 15 residues. This chain's CDR3 is CASSLKRQSENIQYF. The CDR3, as DNA: TGTGCCAGCAGCTTGAAAAGACAGAGCGAAAACATTCAGTACTTC.

The gene calls are TRBV9 and TRBJ2-2; TRBD2 agrees at 7 bases. The J segment lost 5 bases and the V segment lost 0 bases, leaving 4 bases of the junction unmatched. The CDR3 runs to 15 residues. Germline CDR1 SGDLS, CDR2 YYNGEE. Here the CDR3 reads CASSVGGSSTGELFF. The DNA for the CDR3 is TGTGCCAGCAGCGTAGGCGGGAGCTCTACCGGGGAGCTGTTTTTT. Supplemented by reference TRBV9 and TRBJ2-2, the full variable domain reads DSGVTQTPKHLITATGQRVTLRCSPRSGDLSVYWYQQSLDQGLQFLIQYYNGEERAKGNILERFSAQQFPDLHSELNLSSLELGDSALYFCASSVGGSSTGELFFGEGSRLTVL.

This chain connects TRBV5-1 to TRBJ1-6; 8 bases fit TRBD1. V lost 5 bases to trimming and J lost 7 bases; unmatched junction nucleotides: 11. Germline V CDR1 and CDR2: SGHRS, YFSETQ. This CDR3 contains 16 residues. CDR3 region: CASRDYRGSGNSPLHF. Written as DNA, the CDR3 is TGCGCCAGCAGGGACTACAGGGGGTCGGGAAATTCACCCCTCCACTTT.

This clone occurred once. This chain links TRBV18 with TRBJ2-3, with TRBD1 matching over 8 bases. V shed 3 bases and J 5 bases; nucleotides not matched to a gene: 10. CDR3 size: 16 residues. CDR1 KGHSH and CDR2 LQKENI come from the germline V gene. CDR3 sequence (DNA): TGTGCCAGCTCACCCCTCGACAGGGGACAAAGAGATACGCAGTATTTT. Encoded protein: CASSPLDRGQRDTQYF.

About this clone: This sample includes further DNA sequences coding for the same CDR3. This rearrangement joins TRBV5-5 to TRBJ2-7; D is unclear. This CDR3 contains 12 residues. CDR1 and CDR2 (germline): SGHKS, YYEKEE (reference sequence). V was cut by 4 bases and J by 0 bases, with 5 bases left in between. CDR3 protein: CASSPSSYEQYF. In DNA, the CDR3 is TGTGCCAGCAGCCCGAGCTCCTACGAGCAGTACTTC. The full variable domain, completed using reference TRBV5-5 and TRBJ2-7, is DAGVTQSPTHLIKTRGQQVTLRCSPISGHKSVSWYQQVLGQGPQFIFQYYEKEERGRGNFPDRFSARQFPNYSSELNVNALLLGDSALYLCASSPSSYEQYFGPGTRLTVT.

Points on this clone: Other nucleotide sequences in the sample specify the same CDR3. V usage is TRBV18 and J usage is TRBJ2-1; unclear D gene. This CDR3 has 14 amino acids. CDR1 is KGHSH, CDR2 LQKENI, per germline. Trimming removed 6 bases from V and 0 bases from J, with 9 bases in between. DNA for the CDR3: TGTGCCAGCTCCCCGCCGGGCTCCTACAATGAGCAGTTCTTC. Amino acid sequence: CASSPPGSYNEQFF.

The sample holds a few counts of this clone. This chain connects TRBV6-2 or TRBV6-3 to TRBJ2-5; D possibly corresponds to TRBD2 (6 bases). The V and J ends lost 2 bases and 2 bases respectively, with 12 bases between them. The CDR3 has 15 amino acids. The germline gives CDR1 MNHEY, CDR2 SVGEGT. Here the CDR3 DNA reads TGTGCCAGCAGTTACCCCGGGGGTCCGCAAGAGACCCAGTACTTC. It is translated as CASSYPGGPQETQYF.

This clone was found once. The J gene is TRBJ1-5, the V gene TRBV6-6; D is uncertain. Trimming took off 6 bases at V and 2 bases at J, with 11 bases between the two ends. This CDR3 has 14 amino acids. Germline V lookup: CDR1 MNHNY, CDR2 SVGAGI (reference sequence). The CDR3 sequence: CASRAEGRNQPQHF. CDR3 nucleotide sequence: TGTGCCAGCAGAGCGGAAGGACGCAATCAGCCCCAGCATTTT.

The chain couples TRBV6-5 to TRBJ1-2; 9 bases match TRBD1. The ends lost 8 bases at V and 7 bases at J; junction bases unmatched: 8. The CDR3 totals 13 residues. CDR1 MNHEY and CDR2 SVGAGI come from the germline V gene. The CDR3 reads CASWTGTGFGYTF. CDR3 sequence (DNA): TGTGCCAGCTGGACCGGGACAGGGTTTGGCTACACCTTC.

The rearrangement links TRBV27 to TRBJ1-6; 7 bases agree with TRBD1. V dropped 3 bases and J dropped 4; count of bases not matched to a gene: 3. Germline values: CDR1 MNHEY, CDR2 SMNVEV (reference sequence). This CDR3 is 15 amino acids long. CDR3 region: CASSFGQVYNSPLHF. Written as DNA, the CDR3 is TGTGCCAGCAGTTTTGGACAGGTTTATAATTCACCCCTCCACTTT.

The sample holds one count of this clone. The chain uses TRBV2 and TRBJ1-4, with TRBD1 matching 9 bases. This CDR3 is 15 amino acids long. With V trimmed by 0 bases and J by 7 bases, 3 bases remained unmatched. Germline V gene sequence: CDR1 SNHLY, CDR2 FYNNEI. The CDR3 region is CASSEAPGQGEKLFF. In DNA form, the CDR3 reads TGTGCCAGCAGTGAAGCGCCGGGACAGGGTGAAAAACTGTTTTTT.

This clone was detected once. This sequence joins TRBV7-9 and TRBJ1-2; no firm D call. The CDR3 is 13 residues long. Germline assignment: CDR1 SEHNR and CDR2 FQNEAQ (reference sequence). The V gene lost 2 bases and the J gene lost 3 bases, with 7 bases spanning the gap. The CDR3: CASSLYEDYGYTF. Here the CDR3 DNA reads TGTGCCAGCAGCTTATACGAGGACTATGGCTACACCTTC.

The chain carries TRBV7-9 and TRBJ1-2; tentative D call: TRBD1 (6 bases). Germline V gene sequence: CDR1 SEHNR, CDR2 FQNEAQ (reference sequence). This CDR3 has 14 amino acids. V lost 3 bases and J 2 bases, leaving 10 bases between the germline ends. CDR3 protein: CASSLGDNNYGYTF. CDR3 bases: TGTGCCAGCAGCTTGGGGGACAACAACTATGGCTACACCTTC.

The J gene is TRBJ1-2, the V gene TRBV9; D gene ambiguous. V was trimmed by 0 bases and J by 12 bases, leaving 9 bases between them. The CDR3 is 11 residues long. Germline V CDR1 and CDR2: SGDLS, YYNGEE. The DNA of the CDR3 is TGTGCCAGCAGCGTAGATCGGGATAACACCTTC. It specifies CASSVDRDNTF.

The genes are TRBV4-2 and TRBJ1-5; D is uncertain. This CDR3 is 15 amino acids long. V lost 0 bases and J 3 bases, leaving 9 bases between the germline ends. The V gene's germline CDR1 is LGHNA and CDR2 YNFKEQ. The CDR3 coding sequence is TGTGCCAGCAGCCAAGATGAGGGCTCCAATCAGCCCCAGCATTTT. Translating gives CASSQDEGSNQPQHF.

The DNA of the CDR3 is TGTGCCAGTAGTATAGAAGACGGGAGCTACCTCTCCTACAATGAGCAGTTCTTC. Translation gives CASSIEDGSYLSYNEQFF. J is TRBJ2-1 and V is TRBV19; possible D gene TRBD2, 6 bases. This CDR3 is 18 amino acids long. V shed 0 bases and J shed 0 bases, with 15 bases lying between them. From germline, CDR1 is LNHDA and CDR2 SQIVND (reference sequence).

About this clone itself: Other DNA sequences in the same sample also yield this CDR3. V is TRBV5-1 and J is TRBJ1-2; D might be TRBD1 (6 bases). The CDR3 extends over 13 amino acids. Trimming removed 1 base at V and 2 bases at J, with 6 bases between. CDR1 and CDR2 from the germline V gene are SGHRS and YFSETQ. The CDR3 nucleotides are TGCGCCAGCAGCTTGAGGGGGAACTATGGCTACACCTTC. The encoded protein is CASSLRGNYGYTF.

As DNA, the CDR3 is TGTGCCAGCAGCAAAGACAGGGGTGAGCAGTTCTTC. It translates to CASSKDRGEQFF. The chain has TRBV7-2 and TRBJ2-1; 8 bases are shared with TRBD1. J was trimmed by 9 bases and V by 5 bases; bases with no gene match: 3. Germline CDR1 and CDR2: SGHTA and FQGNSA. This CDR3 is 12 amino acids long.

With regard to this clone: The same CDR3 also results from other DNA sequences found in this sample. Here the CDR3 reads CAISERGQGNEKLFF. The CDR3 nucleotides are TGTGCCATCAGTGAGCGGGGACAGGGTAATGAAAAACTGTTTTTT. The chain employs TRBV10-3 and TRBJ1-4; 9 nucleotides align to TRBD1. V lost 2 bases and J lost 4; bases outside the gene matches: 2. Germline V CDR1 and CDR2: ENHRY, SYGVKD. The CDR3 consists of 15 residues.